Below, 25 T cell receptor beta chains from the same sample are listed, as sequenced in a study of OX40 agonist ivuxolimab in advanced cancers. Library creation used the immunoSEQ multiplex PCR assay. The source is immuneACCESS, and TCRdb retained only in-frame sequences with V and J called. Part of the clones is not carried over; for the studies checked, unresolved V genes explain less than half of this, and the remainder is unexplained. This sample comprises 100,000 or so clones, approximately 80% of them detected only once. Roughly 5.5% of the sample is in the top ten clones. The sequencing used CD4+ or CD8+ T cells sorted from blood, collected in a trial of the OX40 agonist ivuxolimab. Receptor source: an adult with an advanced solid tumor such as melanoma, head and neck, liver or kidney cancer.

This sequence joins TRBV11-2 and TRBJ2-7; D perhaps matches TRBD1 (6 bases). This CDR3 has 15 residues. In germline, CDR1 is SGHAT, CDR2 FQNNGV. V lost 8 bases and J lost 0, with 17 bases in between. The CDR3 reads CASSWGAGDSYEQYF. Written as DNA, the CDR3 is TGTGCCAGCTCCTGGGGTGCAGGGGACTCCTACGAGCAGTACTTC.

The gene calls are TRBV5-8 and TRBJ1-5; 7 bases are shared with TRBD1. The V gene end was trimmed by 4 bases and the J gene end by 0 bases; junction bases not matched to a gene: 7. The germline CDR1 and CDR2 sequences are SGHTS and YDEGEE. The CDR3 consists of 16 residues. The chain's CDR3 is CASSPGGGHSNQPQHF. In DNA, the CDR3 is TGTGCCAGCAGCCCCGGAGGGGGCCATAGCAATCAGCCCCAGCATTTT.

This clone was seen only once. The J gene is TRBJ1-1, the V gene TRBV10-1; D not certain. CDR3 length: 16 residues. Germline CDR1 WNHNN, CDR2 SYGVQD (reference sequence). Trimming left V 0 bases short and J 8 bases short, with 19 bases between. CDR3 DNA: TGCGCCAGCAGTGAGTCCTCCCCGATAGCCGCCTTCGAAGCTTTCTTT. It specifies CASSESSPIAAFEAFF.

The chain is built from TRBV11-2 and TRBJ1-2; D is undetermined. This CDR3 contains 17 residues. The germline CDR1 and CDR2 sequences are SGHAT and FQNNGV. The V and J ends lost 2 bases and 1 base respectively, with 17 bases between them. CDR3 sequence reads: CASSLSPQSGLNYGYTF. Written as DNA, the CDR3 is TGTGCCAGCAGCTTATCGCCCCAAAGCGGTCTTAACTATGGCTACACCTTC.

The V call is TRBV9, the J call TRBJ2-7, with 12 bases that match TRBD2. This CDR3 contains 16 residues. J gave up 6 bases and V 0 bases, and 7 bases lay outside the gene matches. CDR1 and CDR2 (germline): SGDLS, YYNGEE. DNA of the CDR3: TGTGCCAGCAGCGTAGGGCTAGCGGGAGGGCCGGGCGAGCAGTACTTC. This encodes CASSVGLAGGPGEQYF.

DNA for the CDR3: TGCAGCGTCAATGGACAGGGGGACACTGAAGCTTTCTTT. It yields the protein CSVNGQGDTEAFF. The gene calls are TRBV29-1 and TRBJ1-1; 10 nucleotides agree with TRBD1. Trimming took 6 bases from V and 3 from J; bases not matched to a gene: 4. The CDR3 contains 13 residues. Germline V gene sequence: CDR1 SQVTM, CDR2 ANQGSEA.

The chain employs TRBV7-2 and TRBJ2-5; D is undetermined. The CDR3 covers 13 residues. CDR1 SGHTA and CDR2 FQGNSA come from the germline V gene. Trimming cost V 3 bases and J 5 bases, with 10 bases left between them. DNA of the CDR3: TGTGCCAGCAGCTTCACCGGCTGGGAGACCCAGTACTTC. It specifies CASSFTGWETQYF. Drawing the rest from reference TRBV7-2 and TRBJ2-5, the complete variable domain is GAGVSQSPSNKVTEKGKDVELRCDPISGHTALYWYRQSLGQGLEFLIYFQGNSAPDKSGLPSDRFSAERTGGSVSTLTIQRTQQEDSAVYLCASSFTGWETQYFGPGTRLLVL.

This clone was seen a single time. The chain carries TRBV7-2 and TRBJ2-7; the match to TRBD1 covers 9 bases. V was pared by 5 bases and J by 4 bases, with 9 bases of the junction left unmatched. The CDR3 extends over 15 amino acids. CDR1 is SGHTA, CDR2 FQGNSA, per germline. The CDR3 DNA reads as TGTGCCAGCAGCCATCCGACAGGGGGGATTTACGAGCAGTACTTC. Amino acid sequence: CASSHPTGGIYEQYF.

The rearrangement joins TRBV5-1 to TRBJ2-1; 10 bases map to TRBD2. V dropped 7 bases and J dropped 0; count of bases not matched to a gene: 4. The CDR3 length is 15 residues. Germline assignment: CDR1 SGHRS and CDR2 YFSETQ. In DNA form, the CDR3 reads TGCGCCAGCTCTAGCGGGGGAAGCTCCTACAATGAGCAGTTCTTC. The encoded protein is CASSSGGSSYNEQFF.

The J gene is TRBJ2-7, the V gene TRBV7-2; no firm D call. CDR3 length: 12 residues. The germline gives CDR1 SGHTA, CDR2 FQGNSA. V dropped 3 bases and J dropped 6 bases, with 9 bases sitting between them. The CDR3 here is CASSLVWAEQYF. The CDR3 bases are TGTGCCAGCAGCTTGGTCTGGGCCGAGCAGTACTTC.

V usage is TRBV5-6 and J usage is TRBJ1-4, with 7 nucleotides matching TRBD1. J was trimmed by 8 bases and V by 4 bases; bases with no gene match: 11. The V gene's germline CDR1 is SGHDT and CDR2 YYEEEE. The CDR3 is made up of 15 amino acids. Here the CDR3 reads CASSRQTGVGEKLFF. The CDR3 DNA reads as TGTGCCAGCAGCCGACAAACAGGGGTAGGAGAAAAACTGTTTTTT. Full variable domain (missing parts from reference TRBV5-6 and TRBJ1-4): DAGVTQSPTHLIKTRGQQVTLRCSPKSGHDTVSWYQQALGQGPQFIFQYYEEEERQRGNFPDRFSGHQFPNYSSELNVNALLLGDSALYLCASSRQTGVGEKLFFGSGTQLSVL.

This rearrangement joins TRBV2 to TRBJ1-4, with no clear D. The V gene lost 3 bases and the J gene lost 5 bases, with 13 bases spanning the gap. The CDR3 is 15 residues long. Germline loops: CDR1 SNHLY, CDR2 FYNNEI. The CDR3 is CASSEQDLKNEKLFF. The CDR3 nucleotides read TGTGCCAGCAGTGAGCAGGATTTGAAAAATGAAAAACTGTTTTTT.

Only a few counts were recorded for this clone. The CDR3 loop is CASSPPGRGVNTEAFF. In DNA form, the CDR3 reads TGTGCCAGCTCACCACCTGGACGGGGAGTGAACACTGAAGCTTTCTTT. The chain combines TRBV18 with TRBJ1-1; D is ambiguous. CDR1 and CDR2 (germline): KGHSH, LQKENI. V dropped 0 bases and J dropped 0 bases, with 11 bases sitting between them. The CDR3 sequence is 16 residues long.

This sequence joins TRBV18 and TRBJ1-4; no firm D call. Looked up from germline, CDR1 is KGHSH and CDR2 is LQKENI. V dropped 1 base and J dropped 8 bases, with 14 bases sitting between them. CDR3 length: 15 amino acids. The CDR3, as DNA: TGTGCCAGCTCACCACTTTCCGGAGCTCCCGAAAAACTGTTTTTT. As protein: CASSPLSGAPEKLFF.

The chain carries TRBV27 and TRBJ1-5, with 7 positions matching TRBD1. The CDR3 has 13 amino acids. Germline V gene lookup returns CDR1 MNHEY and CDR2 SMNVEV (reference sequence). Unmatched junction bases numbered 1, after V lost 6 bases and J lost 2 bases. Written as DNA, the CDR3 is TGTGCCAGCAGAACAGGGGGCAATCAGCCCCAGCATTTT. Translation gives CASRTGGNQPQHF.

The CDR3 loop is CASSPQTSPINYGYTF. CDR3 nucleotide sequence: TGTGCCAGCTCACCGCAGACAAGCCCAATTAACTATGGCTACACCTTC. The chain has TRBV18 and TRBJ1-2; D is unresolved. The V and J ends lost 3 bases and 1 base respectively, with 15 bases between them. CDR1 is KGHSH and CDR2 is LQKENI in the germline V gene. The CDR3 has 16 residues.

The chain joins TRBV2 to TRBJ1-2; maybe TRBD1 (6 bases). Trimming cost V 4 bases and J 4 bases, with 10 bases left between them. This CDR3 has 13 amino acids. Germline V gene data show CDR1 as SNHLY and CDR2 as FYNNEI. The chain's CDR3 is CASSAGHPYGYTF. The CDR3, as DNA: TGTGCCAGCAGTGCGGGACACCCCTATGGCTACACCTTC.

The V call is TRBV5-6, the J call TRBJ2-7, with D tentatively TRBD1 (7 bases). Trimming stripped 1 base from V and 7 bases from J, with 18 bases between. This CDR3 has 15 residues. Germline CDR1 reads SGHDT; CDR2 reads YYEEEE. The CDR3 here is CASSLYDREEGEQYF. In DNA, the CDR3 is TGTGCCAGCAGCTTGTACGACAGGGAGGAAGGGGAGCAGTACTTC.

Worth noting for this clone: Additional DNA sequences in this sample encode the identical CDR3. The V gene is TRBV5-1, the J gene TRBJ2-3; D is possibly TRBD2 (5 bases). This CDR3 has 15 residues. The ends were cut back, 0 bases at V and 0 bases at J, with 8 bases in the middle. In germline, CDR1 is SGHRS, CDR2 YFSETQ. CDR3 DNA: TGCGCCAGCAGCTTGGAGAGGGCTAGCACAGATACGCAGTATTTT. Residues: CASSLERASTDTQYF.

This chain joins TRBV10-3 and TRBJ2-2; 8 positions match TRBD2. The CDR3 extends over 16 amino acids. Per germline, CDR1 ENHRY and CDR2 SYGVKD. Trimming took 10 bases from V and 0 from J; bases not matched to a gene: 10. In nucleotides, the CDR3 is TGTGCCACCCGTTTGACTAGCGCCACGAACACCGGGGAGCTGTTTTTT. Residues: CATRLTSATNTGELFF.

V and J are TRBV5-8 and TRBJ1-1; TRBD1 matches 7 bases. Germline CDR1 and CDR2: SGHTS and YDEGEE. This CDR3 is 14 amino acids long. The V gene end was trimmed by 6 bases and the J gene end by 1 base; junction bases not matched to a gene: 6. The CDR3: CASTYRDRNTEAFF. The CDR3 DNA reads as TGTGCCAGCACCTACCGGGACAGGAACACTGAAGCTTTCTTT.

The chain combines TRBV10-3 with TRBJ2-1; 7 bases map to TRBD2. From germline, CDR1 is ENHRY and CDR2 SYGVKD. The ends lost 3 bases at V and 7 bases at J; junction bases unmatched: 6. CDR3 length: 14 amino acids. The CDR3 loop reads CAISEGEGWNEQFF. DNA of the CDR3: TGTGCCATCAGTGAAGGGGAGGGCTGGAATGAGCAGTTCTTC.

This clone has a single count. The sample holds other DNA sequences that translate to the same CDR3. The chain joins TRBV29-1 to TRBJ1-1; 8 bases align to TRBD1. The J segment lost 4 bases and the V segment lost 6 bases, leaving 4 bases of the junction unmatched. Germline V lookup: CDR1 SQVTM, CDR2 ANQGSEA. The CDR3 sequence is 12 residues long. The CDR3 coding sequence is TGCAGCGTGGGCAGGGGGCTCACTGAAGCTTTCTTT. Protein product: CSVGRGLTEAFF.

In this sample, this clone turned up a few times. The gene calls are TRBV7-9 and TRBJ1-2; TRBD1 is a possible D gene (6 bases). The CDR3 runs 14 residues. V gave up 5 bases and J gave up 2 bases, with 12 bases separating them. The germline CDR1 and CDR2 sequences are SEHNR and FQNEAQ (reference sequence). The CDR3 here is CASSPGQGNYGYTF. DNA for the CDR3: TGTGCCAGCAGCCCTGGCCAGGGGAACTATGGCTACACCTTC.

The rearrangement joins TRBV30 to TRBJ1-1; D perhaps matches TRBD1 (5 bases). V lost 1 base and J lost 1, with 7 bases in between. There are 13 residues in the CDR3. Germline assignment: CDR1 GTSNPN and CDR2 SVGIG (reference sequence). The DNA for the CDR3 is TGTGCCTGGAGTGCAGGACAGAACACTGAAGCTTTCTTT. Translated: CAWSAGQNTEAFF.